A selection of T cell receptor beta chains follows, all from one sample in a study of beta chain features in type 1 diabetes. TCRdb keeps only in-frame clones here, not all; method: immunoSEQ multiplex PCR. This sample has about 140,000 clones, with roughly 10% found just once. Specimen: central memory CD4+ T cells from blood. The receptors were sampled from a middle-aged woman in good health. CDR3s include the opening cysteine and the closing phenylalanine or tryptophan. The D gene is left open where the match is weak. Clone size is stated in some rows and not others, as once, few, many or a class when expanded.

>NA|TRBD1|TRBV6-6|TRBJ1-1
CASKINRGGVGAFF
TGTGCCAGCAAGATCAACAGGGGTGGGGTCGGAGCTTTCTTT
>few|NA|TRBV27|TRBJ1-1
CASSLSRVLNTEAFF
TGTGCCAGCAGTTTAAGCAGGGTGCTGAACACTGAAGCTTTCTTT
>few|NA|TRBV13|TRBJ1-4
CASSLSRGSNEKLFF
TGTGCCAGCAGCTTATCTCGGGGATCTAATGAAAAACTGTTTTTT
>NA|TRBD1|TRBV7-2|TRBJ1-4
CASSTTTGQGKLFF
TGTGCCAGCAGCACCACGACAGGGCAGGGAAAACTGTTTTTT
>few|NA|TRBV5-1|TRBJ1-6
CASSLDSQGNSPLHF
TGCGCCAGCAGCTTGGATTCCCAGGGTAATTCACCCCTCCACTTT
>NA|NA|TRBV7-9|TRBJ2-7
CASSPGQNSFSYEQYF
TGTGCCAGCAGCCCAGGACAGAACTCGTTCTCCTACGAGCAGTACTTC
>few|TRBD1|TRBV11-3|TRBJ2-7
CASRRWTGGVSVGEQYF
TGTGCCAGCAGGAGGTGGACAGGGGGTGTTTCGGTGGGCGAGCAGTACTTC
>NA|TRBD1|TRBV6-1|TRBJ2-4
CASSPRTGDNIQYF
TGTGCCAGCAGTCCTCGGACAGGGGATAACATTCAGTACTTC
>NA|TRBD1|TRBV20-1|TRBJ1-2
CSADRVGGYTF
TGCAGTGCCGACAGGGTCGGCGGCTACACCTTC
>few|NA|TRBV5-1|TRBJ1-4
CASSPTGESEKLFF
TGCGCCAGCAGCCCCACGGGAGAAAGTGAAAAACTGTTTTTT
>NA|TRBD2|TRBV7-2|TRBJ2-3
CASSSGTRTDTQYF
TGTGCCAGCAGCTCCGGGACTAGAACAGATACGCAGTATTTT
>NA|TRBD1|TRBV7-2|TRBJ2-7
CASSLGDRSSYEQYF
TGTGCCAGCAGCTTGGGGGACAGGTCCTCCTACGAGCAGTACTTC
>NA|NA|TRBV29-1|TRBJ2-5
CSVDGASQETQYF
TGCAGCGTTGACGGTGCGTCTCAAGAGACCCAGTACTTC
>NA|NA|TRBV6-1|TRBJ1-1
CASSEGKHVGAEAFF
TGTGCCAGCAGTGAAGGGAAGCATGTCGGGGCTGAAGCTTTCTTT
>few|NA|TRBV5-1|TRBJ2-5
CASSYGQLIQETQYF
TGCGCCAGCAGCTATGGACAGCTGATCCAAGAGACCCAGTACTTC
>NA|NA|TRBV10-3|TRBJ1-4
CAASAGRGNEKLFF
TGTGCCGCGTCGGCGGGAAGGGGTAACGAAAAACTGTTTTTT
>many|TRBD1|TRBV4-3|TRBJ2-6
CASSQGGVGQGRTGANVLTF
TGCGCCAGCAGCCAGGGGGGAGTGGGACAGGGACGGACTGGGGCCAACGTCCTGACTTTC
>NA|TRBD2|TRBV6-5|TRBJ2-3
CASSIAGGLGTQYF
TGTGCCAGCAGCATAGCGGGGGGGCTGGGTACGCAGTATTTT
>few|TRBD1|TRBV5-6|TRBJ1-2
CASSTDRLASNYGYTF
TGTGCCAGCAGCACGGACAGGCTGGCCTCTAACTATGGCTACACCTTC
>NA|NA|TRBV6-5|TRBJ1-4
CASSRLAGAGEKLFF
TGTGCCAGCAGCCGCCTCGCCGGGGCGGGGGAAAAACTGTTTTTT
>few|NA|TRBV7-9|TRBJ2-6
CASSLFSGSSSSGANVLTF
TGTGCCAGCAGCTTATTCTCCGGGTCCTCGAGCTCTGGGGCCAACGTCCTGACTTTC
>NA|TRBD1|TRBV29-1|TRBJ2-1
CSVGSTGGNEQFF
TGCAGCGTCGGATCGACAGGGGGGAATGAGCAGTTCTTC
>NA|NA|TRBV5-1|TRBJ1-1
CASSFSQGSNTEAFF
TGCGCCAGCAGCTTTTCCCAGGGCTCGAACACTGAAGCTTTCTTT
>NA|TRBD2|TRBV19|TRBJ2-1
CASSPPSGGAHEQFF
TGTGCCAGTAGTCCCCCTAGCGGGGGGGCCCATGAGCAGTTCTTC
>few|NA|TRBV11-3|TRBJ2-1
CASSLTQGLDNEQFF
TGTGCCAGCAGCTTAACGCAGGGACTGGACAATGAGCAGTTCTTC
>NA|TRBD2|TRBV6-1|TRBJ2-3
CASSGGGLVRQAQYF
TGTGCCAGCTCAGGCGGGGGACTAGTTCGACAAGCGCAGTATTTT
>few|NA|TRBV6-4|TRBJ1-1
CASSDPTNGVTEAFF
TGTGCCAGCAGTGACCCTACGAACGGGGTCACTGAAGCTTTCTTT
>NA|NA|TRBV5-6|TRBJ2-1
CASSLAHGRGNEQFF
TGTGCCAGCAGCTTGGCCCACGGAAGGGGCAATGAGCAGTTCTTC
>NA|TRBD1|TRBV29-1|TRBJ2-1
CSVDSSAGGFSEQFF
TGCAGCGTTGATTCCTCGGCAGGGGGCTTTAGTGAGCAGTTCTTC
>few|TRBD1|TRBV5-6|TRBJ1-1
CASSLDRGMAFF
TGTGCCAGCAGCTTGGACAGGGGGATGGCTTTCTTT
>many|NA|TRBV7-9|TRBJ2-5
CASSTPLDSSLGTQYF
TGTGCCAGCAGCACCCCCTTGGACAGTTCGCTCGGGACCCAGTACTTC
>few|NA|TRBV6-1|TRBJ1-5
CASTRRDNQPQHF
TGTGCCAGCACCCGACGGGACAATCAGCCCCAGCATTTT
>NA|TRBD2|TRBV28|TRBJ2-7
CASSYTIAGGDSYEQYF
TGTGCCAGCAGTTACACTATAGCGGGGGGGGACTCCTACGAGCAGTACTTC
>many|TRBD1|TRBV29-1|TRBJ2-6
CSARDRETGANVLTF
TGCAGCGCTCGGGACAGGGAGACTGGGGCCAACGTCCTGACTTTC
>few|NA|TRBV18|TRBJ2-5
CASSPPSQGGETQYF
TGTGCCAGCTCACCACCGAGCCAGGGTGGGGAGACCCAGTACTTC
>few|NA|TRBV9|TRBJ2-3
CASSDSGTTTDTQYF
TGTGCCAGCAGCGATTCCGGGACAACCACAGATACGCAGTATTTT
>few|NA|TRBV9|TRBJ1-2
CASSVAGNSNYGYTF
TGTGCCAGCAGCGTAGCTGGTAACTCTAACTATGGCTACACCTTC
>few|TRBD1|TRBV28|TRBJ2-5
CASSFGWDSRRGTQYF
TGTGCCAGCAGTTTCGGTTGGGACAGTCGAAGAGGGACCCAGTACTTC
>NA|NA|TRBV28|TRBJ2-1
CASSAGGTDYNEQFF
TGTGCCAGCAGTGCAGGGGGGACCGATTACAATGAGCAGTTCTTC
>few|NA|TRBV7-2|TRBJ2-5
CASSSLEETQYF
TGTGCCAGCAGCTCCTTAGAAGAGACCCAGTACTTC
>many|TRBD2|TRBV5-1|TRBJ2-3
CASSLGLADKDTQYF
TGCGCCAGCAGCTTGGGACTAGCGGACAAGGATACGCAGTATTTT
>NA|NA|TRBV13|TRBJ1-4
CASSLPSAGGGKLFF
TGTGCCAGCAGCTTACCTTCGGCGGGTGGAGGAAAACTGTTTTTT
>NA|NA|TRBV27|TRBJ2-7
CASTRAATGKGIGEQYF
TGTGCCAGCACCCGAGCGGCCACAGGGAAGGGGATAGGGGAGCAGTACTTC